This T cell receptor (beta chain) came from a study of shared clonotypes between healthy human individuals. Libraries were prepared by immunoSEQ multiplex PCR; TCRdb keeps only in-frame clonotypes and omits some of them. The profile covers a few million clones, with 85% to 95% appearing a single time and under 0.15% taken by the ten largest. The sequence came from a man younger than 35 in good health. Sequencing was performed on naive CD4+ T cells sorted from blood. As to subset: CD45RA+ positively selected.

This CDR3 is CASSRTWTTANTGELFF. Written as DNA, the CDR3 is TGTGCCAGCAGCCGAACATGGACAACGGCGAACACCGGGGAGCTGTTTTTT. This chain connects TRBV7-2 to TRBJ2-2; TRBD1 might be the D (5 bases). CDR3 length: 17 residues. Per germline, CDR1 SGHTA and CDR2 FQGNSA. V lost 5 bases and J 0 bases, leaving 16 bases between the germline ends.